Below are 5 T cell receptor beta chains sequenced from a single sample in a study of cytomegalovirus exposure and HLA in healthy donors. PCR was performed using 60 Vbeta and 13 Jbeta primers. This table comes from immunoSEQ multiplex PCR, and its TCRdb copy is limited to in-frame clones, with some not included. The sample lists around 300,000 clones, 84% seen once, with more than 1.5% in the top ten. What was sequenced was PBMCs. All receptors come from a middle-aged woman in good health and CMV-seropositive.

The chain carries TRBV4-1 and TRBJ2-2; TRBD2 matches 11 bases. The CDR3 runs 15 residues. The germline gives CDR1 MGHRA, CDR2 YSYEKL. J lost 6 bases, V lost 0 bases, and 0 bases had no gene match. As DNA, the CDR3 is TGCGCCAGCAGCCAAGAGGGACTAGCGGCCGGGGAGCTGTTTTTT. Protein product: CASSQEGLAAGELFF.

The V gene is TRBV5-6, the J gene TRBJ1-1; possible D gene TRBD1, 6 bases. This CDR3 contains 15 residues. The V and J ends lost 4 bases and 4 bases respectively, with 17 bases between them. Germline CDR1 reads SGHDT; CDR2 reads YYEEEE. This CDR3 is CASSVRGARGTEAFF. The CDR3 DNA follows: TGTGCCAGCAGCGTGCGGGGGGCGCGAGGCACTGAAGCTTTCTTT.

V gene TRBV10-3 combines with J gene TRBJ2-1; 13 bases are shared with TRBD2. Germline trimming cut 10 bases from V and 6 bases from J; bases unmatched to any gene: 9. The CDR3 has 15 amino acids. The germline gives CDR1 ENHRY, CDR2 SYGVKD. CDR3 sequence (DNA): TGTGCCACCGGGACTAGCGGGATTCCGGGCAATGAGCAGTTCTTC. This translates into CATGTSGIPGNEQFF.

This clone was seen only a few times. Other DNA sequences in the same sample also yield this CDR3. This sequence joins TRBV4-3 and TRBJ2-7; unclear D gene. Trimming pared 2 bases from V and 1 base from J, leaving 12 bases between. The CDR3 is 15 residues long. Looked up from germline, CDR1 is LGHNA and CDR2 is YSLEER. CDR3 region: CASSQSVGGSYEQYF. For the CDR3, the DNA is TGCGCCAGCAGCCAATCAGTAGGCGGATCCTACGAGCAGTACTTC.

The table lists this clone with a count of one. The V call is TRBV30, the J call TRBJ1-6, with 10 positions matching TRBD1. Germline CDR1 GTSNPN, CDR2 SVGIG (reference sequence). The CDR3 sequence is 14 residues long. V lost 5 bases, J lost 4 bases, and 2 bases stayed unmatched. The CDR3 DNA is TGTGCCTGGGGGACAGGGGCGTATAATTCACCCCTCCACTTT. Protein sequence: CAWGTGAYNSPLHF.